A selection of T cell receptor beta chains follows, all from one sample in a study of OX40 agonist ivuxolimab in advanced cancers. Generated by immunoSEQ multiplex PCR, the TCRdb table keeps only in-frame clones and is missing some. Among over 6,500 clones listed, over 60% were seen once. Sequences were derived from CD4+ or CD8+ T cells sorted from blood, sampled in a trial of the OX40 agonist ivuxolimab. These receptors were taken from an adult with an advanced solid tumor such as melanoma, head and neck, liver or kidney cancer. Each CDR3 is given with its conserved first and last residue. D genes are given only for firm matches. Some rows mark clone size as missing; the rest say once, few, many or name a class of expanded clone.

CDR3 DNA: TGTGCCAGCAGTCCAGACGTACCCAGCAATCAGCCCCAGCATTTT
CDR3 protein: CASSPDVPSNQPQHF
J gene: TRBJ1-5
D gene: -
clone size: -
CDR3 length: 15
V gene: TRBV6-5

CDR3 DNA: TGTGCCAGCAGTTTATCGGGGCATTCATTCTACGAGCAGTACTTC
CDR3 protein: CASSLSGHSFYEQYF
J gene: TRBJ2-7
D gene: -
clone size: -
CDR3 length: 15
V gene: TRBV27

CDR3 DNA: TGTGCCAGCAGATCCCAAGGGGGTGGGATGAACACTGAAGCTTTCTTT
CDR3 protein: CASRSQGGGMNTEAFF
J gene: TRBJ1-1
D gene: -
clone size: once
CDR3 length: 16
V gene: TRBV5-4

CDR3 DNA: TGTGCCAGCAGCTCGGGACTAGCGGAGCAGTTCTTC
CDR3 protein: CASSSGLAEQFF
J gene: TRBJ2-1
D gene: TRBD2
clone size: -
CDR3 length: 12
V gene: TRBV7-2

CDR3 DNA: TGTGCCAGTAGTTCCTCCAGGGGATTCGATGAAAAACTGTTTTTT
CDR3 protein: CASSSSRGFDEKLFF
J gene: TRBJ1-4
D gene: -
clone size: -
CDR3 length: 15
V gene: TRBV19

CDR3 DNA: TGCGCCAGCAGCCCGGGTCCGCGGGGGGGGCACAATGAGCAGTTCTTC
CDR3 protein: CASSPGPRGGHNEQFF
J gene: TRBJ2-1
D gene: TRBD2
clone size: -
CDR3 length: 16
V gene: TRBV4-3

CDR3 DNA: TGTGCCAGCACCCTGGGGGGGGCCTATGGCTACACCTTC
CDR3 protein: CASTLGGAYGYTF
J gene: TRBJ1-2
D gene: -
clone size: few
CDR3 length: 13
V gene: TRBV6-6

CDR3 DNA: TGCAGTGCGGGGGAGGTAGAGCAGTACTTC
CDR3 protein: CSAGEVEQYF
J gene: TRBJ2-7
D gene: -
clone size: -
CDR3 length: 10
V gene: TRBV20-1

CDR3 DNA: TGCGCCAGCAGCTTTGGACTAGCGGGAGGTGCCCTGGACAATGAGCAGTTCTTC
CDR3 protein: CASSFGLAGGALDNEQFF
J gene: TRBJ2-1
D gene: TRBD2
clone size: -
CDR3 length: 18
V gene: TRBV5-1

CDR3 DNA: TGTGCCAGCAGCTCTAGTCGGACTAGCTTCGCCTACGAGCAGTACTTC
CDR3 protein: CASSSSRTSFAYEQYF
J gene: TRBJ2-7
D gene: TRBD2
clone size: -
CDR3 length: 16
V gene: TRBV7-9

CDR3 DNA: TGTGCCAGCAGTTTATCGGGGCCTGATGGCTACACCTTC
CDR3 protein: CASSLSGPDGYTF
J gene: TRBJ1-2
D gene: -
clone size: -
CDR3 length: 13
V gene: TRBV27

CDR3 DNA: TGTGCCAGCAGCTCTAGCGGGGGGGCCTCAGATACGCAGTATTTT
CDR3 protein: CASSSSGGASDTQYF
J gene: TRBJ2-3
D gene: TRBD2
clone size: -
CDR3 length: 15
V gene: TRBV9

CDR3 DNA: TGCGCCAGCAGCCGAGGCCCGACGCCTCAAGAGACCCAGTACTTC
CDR3 protein: CASSRGPTPQETQYF
J gene: TRBJ2-5
D gene: -
clone size: -
CDR3 length: 15
V gene: TRBV4-1

CDR3 DNA: TGTGCCAGCAGTTTAAGAGGTGCCCCCTCGAACACCGGGGAGCTGTTTTTT
CDR3 protein: CASSLRGAPSNTGELFF
J gene: TRBJ2-2
D gene: -
clone size: -
CDR3 length: 17
V gene: TRBV28

CDR3 DNA: TGTGCCAGCAGCTTAGACCCGAGGCGGTCCTCTGGGGCCAACGTCCTGACTTTC
CDR3 protein: CASSLDPRRSSGANVLTF
J gene: TRBJ2-6
D gene: -
clone size: -
CDR3 length: 18
V gene: TRBV7-9

CDR3 DNA: TGTGCCTGGAGTGCGGTGGCTGAAGCTTTCTTT
CDR3 protein: CAWSAVAEAFF
J gene: TRBJ1-1
D gene: -
clone size: medium-sized
CDR3 length: 11
V gene: TRBV30

CDR3 DNA: TGTGCCAGCAGCTTAATGGGAGGACAAGAGACCCAGTACTTC
CDR3 protein: CASSLMGGQETQYF
J gene: TRBJ2-5
D gene: -
clone size: -
CDR3 length: 14
V gene: TRBV7-4

CDR3 DNA: TGTGCCTGGAGTGTACGGTGGGACAGGGGGCCCCAGAACACTGAAGCTTTCTTT
CDR3 protein: CAWSVRWDRGPQNTEAFF
J gene: TRBJ1-1
D gene: TRBD1
clone size: -
CDR3 length: 18
V gene: TRBV30

CDR3 DNA: TGTGCCAGCAGTTCGACTAGCAATGAGCAGTTCTTC
CDR3 protein: CASSSTSNEQFF
J gene: TRBJ2-1
D gene: -
clone size: few
CDR3 length: 12
V gene: TRBV7-9

CDR3 DNA: TGTGCCAGCAGCGGGGGAGGACTCAATCAGCCCCAGCATTTT
CDR3 protein: CASSGGGLNQPQHF
J gene: TRBJ1-5
D gene: -
clone size: once
CDR3 length: 14
V gene: TRBV9

CDR3 DNA: TGTGCCAGCAGCCTGTCAGGGGGGGGAAGCTACGAGCAGTACTTC
CDR3 protein: CASSLSGGGSYEQYF
J gene: TRBJ2-7
D gene: -
clone size: -
CDR3 length: 15
V gene: TRBV7-9

CDR3 DNA: TGTGCCAGCAGCTTAGATTCCCTAGCGGGGGGTTGGGAGACCCAGTACTTC
CDR3 protein: CASSLDSLAGGWETQYF
J gene: TRBJ2-5
D gene: TRBD2
clone size: -
CDR3 length: 17
V gene: TRBV7-2

CDR3 DNA: TGTGCCAGCAGCTTCCTAGCGGGAGGGCCCCGCGGCACCGGGGAGCTGTTTTTT
CDR3 protein: CASSFLAGGPRGTGELFF
J gene: TRBJ2-2
D gene: TRBD2
clone size: few
CDR3 length: 18
V gene: TRBV7-2

CDR3 DNA: TGTGCCAGCAGTCGGGACCCCCCAGATACGCAGTATTTT
CDR3 protein: CASSRDPPDTQYF
J gene: TRBJ2-3
D gene: -
clone size: -
CDR3 length: 13
V gene: TRBV27

CDR3 DNA: TGTGCCAGCAATACGGCCGGCCGCGGGAATGAAGCTTTCTTT
CDR3 protein: CASNTAGRGNEAFF
J gene: TRBJ1-1
D gene: -
clone size: few
CDR3 length: 14
V gene: TRBV28

CDR3 DNA: TGTGCCAGCATGGCGTGGGGGTTTGGCAATCAGCCCCAGCATTTT
CDR3 protein: CASMAWGFGNQPQHF
J gene: TRBJ1-5
D gene: -
clone size: once
CDR3 length: 15
V gene: TRBV6-5

CDR3 DNA: TGTGCCAGCATTGCCCGGGCCAAGAACACTGAAGCTTTCTTT
CDR3 protein: CASIARAKNTEAFF
J gene: TRBJ1-1
D gene: -
clone size: -
CDR3 length: 14
V gene: TRBV6-6